The 26 T cell receptor beta chains below all came from one sample that was sequenced in a study of T cells in women clearing cervical HPV infection. Sequencing was performed with immunoSEQ multiplex PCR; in TCRdb, only in-frame clones are kept and a portion is missing. Recorded for this sample: roughly 42,000 clones. Material for sequencing was blood buffy coat. The receptors come from a woman aged 18 to 75 with a cervical HPV16 infection that either progressed to CIN3+ or cleared (not recorded which).

About this clone: With the read ending 3 residues before the CDR3 end, the germline J gene is used to fill in that end. The chain uses TRBV5-1 and TRBJ1-2; tentatively, D is TRBD1 (5 bases). Trimming pared 2 bases from V and 2 bases from J, leaving 7 bases between. The germline CDR1 and CDR2 sequences are SGHRS and YFSETQ. The CDR3 extends over 13 amino acids. The sequenced part of the CDR3 DNA is TGCGCCAGCAGCTTTCAGGGAAACTATGGC. Amino acid sequence: CASSFQGNYG. In full, the CDR3 reads CASSFQGNYGYTF.

On this clone: At one end the junction does not follow the germline gene, possibly because of a read error. The read stops 3 residues short of the end of the CDR3; the missing end is completed from the germline J gene. J is TRBJ1-6 and V is TRBV19; D might be TRBD1 (5 bases). CDR3 size: 17 residues. Germline CDR1 LNHDA, CDR2 SQIVND (reference sequence). This CDR3 is CASSIGTGSSYNSPLHF. The CDR3 bases that were read are TGTGCCAGTAGCATAGGGACGGGGAGCTCCTATAATTCACCC.

A word on this clone: The sequence runs out 3 residues before the end of the CDR3; the remainder is reconstructed from the germline J gene. The chain joins TRBV11-2 to TRBJ2-7; a weak D match, TRBD2 (5 bases). This CDR3 is built from 15 residues. Trimming cost V 4 bases and J 3 bases, with 16 bases left between them. Germline V CDR1 and CDR2: SGHAT, FQNNGV. The CDR3 DNA, read in part, is TGTGCCAGCAGCTATGGACTGGCCCCCCTCTACGAG. It encodes CASSYGLAPLYE. In full, the CDR3 reads CASSYGLAPLYEQYF.

Of note for this clone: An end of the junction differs from the germline gene, which may be a read error. The CDR3 end lies 3 residues beyond the end of the read and is filled in from the germline J gene. This chain uses TRBV7-9 with TRBJ1-1; the D gene is possibly TRBD1 (5 bases). The CDR3 is 15 residues long. CDR1 SEHNR and CDR2 FQNEAQ come from the germline V gene (reference sequence). CDR3 in amino acids: CASSLAGGLVTEAFF. CDR3 bases read: TGTGCCAGCAGCCTAGCCGGGGGATTGGTCACTGAA.

To note about this clone: The read finishes 3 residues shy of the CDR3 end, and the germline J gene is used to complete it. The gene calls are TRBV4-2 and TRBJ2-4, with 10 positions matching TRBD1. This CDR3 has 17 residues. Per the germline V gene, CDR1 is LGHNA and CDR2 is YNFKEQ. V trimming: 4 bases; J trimming: 5 bases; junction bases outside the gene matches: 11. CDR3 protein: CASSLGQTGGAQNIQYF. Partial CDR3 DNA: TGTGCCAGCAGCCTTGGTCAGACAGGGGGCGCCCAAAACATT.

Turning to this clone: The CDR3 end falls 3 residues outside the read, so it is completed with the germline J gene. The J gene is TRBJ1-6, the V gene TRBV2, with D perhaps matching TRBD1 (5 bases). This CDR3 contains 13 residues. The V end lost 11 bases, the J end lost 6 bases, and 14 bases lay between the germline ends. Per the germline V gene, CDR1 is SNHLY and CDR2 is FYNNEI. This CDR3 reads CASRDWSNSPLHF. CDR3 DNA (partial): TGTGCCTCCCGGGACTGGTCTAATTCACCC.

To note about this clone: The sequence runs out 3 residues before the end of the CDR3; the remainder is reconstructed from the germline J gene. V is TRBV20-1 and J is TRBJ2-3; weak D call: TRBD2 (6 bases). Germline CDR1 is DFQATT and CDR2 is SNEGSKA (reference sequence). The CDR3 is 15 amino acids. The CDR3 bases that were read are TGCAGTGCGCCTCACCGGGGGTCCCTGTCCGGCGCG. Protein: CSAPHRGSLSGA. From start to end, the CDR3 is CSAPHRGSLSGAQYF.

On this clone: The CDR3 goes on 3 residues after the read ends, and that part is filled in from the germline J gene. This chain connects TRBV19 to TRBJ2-1; 14 bases match TRBD2. Losses at the gene ends were 7 bases for V and 0 bases for J; bases not matched to a gene: 14. This CDR3 has 20 amino acids. CDR1 is LNHDA and CDR2 is SQIVND in the germline V gene (reference sequence). This CDR3 is CASKRTGTSGGPSSYNEQFF. CDR3 DNA (partial): TGTGCCAGTAAGAGGACGGGGACTAGCGGGGGACCGAGCTCCTACAATGAG.

A word on this clone: The CDR3 extends 3 residues past the end of the read, so its final part is completed from the germline J gene. The chain joins TRBV2 to TRBJ2-1; 11 bases line up with TRBD2. V was pared by 6 bases and J by 4 bases, with 5 bases of the junction left unmatched. The germline CDR1 and CDR2 sequences are SNHLY and FYNNEI. The CDR3 runs 15 residues. Incomplete CDR3 DNA: TGTGCCAGCAGGAAGGGACTAGCGGTATACAATGAG. Translated, it gives CASRKGLAVYNE. The CDR3 reads in full as CASRKGLAVYNEQFF.

Remarks on this clone: The CDR3 is cut off 3 residues early in the read; its end comes from the germline J gene. The chain has TRBV5-1 and TRBJ1-2; D is uncertain. The germline V gene encodes CDR1 SGHRS and CDR2 YFSETQ. V dropped 4 bases and J dropped 4 bases, with 11 bases sitting between them. This CDR3 comprises 13 residues. CDR3 sequence reads: CASSPARGYGYTF. The sequenced CDR3 bases are TGCGCCAGCAGCCCCGCCCGGGGCTATGGC.

As concerns this clone: The junction departs from germline at one end; a sequencing error may be responsible. With the read ending 3 residues before the CDR3 end, the germline J gene is used to fill in that end. The chain has TRBV5-1 and TRBJ1-2, with 9 nucleotides matching TRBD1. The CDR3 extends over 15 amino acids. Germline assignment: CDR1 SGHRS and CDR2 YFSETQ. The CDR3 region is CASSLGPGQGYGYTF. CDR3 DNA, as far as it was read: TGCGCCAGCAGCTTGGGACCGGGACAGGGATATGGA.

As regards this clone: Coverage ceases 3 residues before the CDR3 finishes, and the germline J gene fills in the end. The J gene is TRBJ2-3, the V gene TRBV6-4, with a tentative D call TRBD2 (6 bases). Germline lookup yields CDR1 MRHNA and CDR2 SNTAGT. V shed 2 bases and J shed 8 bases, with 11 bases lying between them. This CDR3 comprises 13 residues. The part of the CDR3 DNA that was read is TGTGCCAGCAGTGACGGCCTGGGGGGTACG. It yields the protein CASSDGLGGT. The CDR3 reads in full as CASSDGLGGTQYF.

As concerns this clone: The CDR3 is cut off 3 residues early in the read; its end comes from the germline J gene. The gene calls are TRBV13 and TRBJ1-2, with a tentative D call TRBD1 (5 bases). V lost 5 bases to trimming and J lost 3 bases, with 10 bases between them. The CDR3 length is 13 residues. The germline V gene encodes CDR1 PRHDT and CDR2 FYEKMQ (reference sequence). CDR3 region: CASSTPGYYGYTF. The sequenced CDR3 bases are TGTGCCAGCAGCACCCCAGGGTACTATGGC.

As regards this clone: The CDR3 end lies 3 residues beyond the end of the read and is filled in from the germline J gene. The chain is built from TRBV18 and TRBJ2-3; 10 positions agree with TRBD2. The CDR3 is 17 amino acids. Germline V CDR1 and CDR2: KGHSH, LQKENI. V was clipped by 2 bases and J by 6 bases; unmatched bases: 11. The sequenced part of the CDR3 DNA is TGTGCCAGCTCACCAATCGGTAGCGGGGGGCCGACGGATACG. Translated: CASSPIGSGGPTDT. From start to end, the CDR3 is CASSPIGSGGPTDTQYF.

Note on this clone: The sequence runs out 3 residues before the end of the CDR3; the remainder is reconstructed from the germline J gene. V usage is TRBV11-1 and J usage is TRBJ1-1; D gene unclear. Deletions cut 5 bases from V and 3 bases from J, with 7 bases between. The V gene's germline CDR1 is SGHAT and CDR2 FQDESV (reference sequence). The CDR3 totals 12 residues. Partial CDR3 DNA: TGTGCCAGCAGCATGCGTCACACTGAA. Translation: CASSMRHTE. The full CDR3 protein reads CASSMRHTEAFF.

Remarks on this clone: The read stops 3 residues short of the end of the CDR3; the missing end is completed from the germline J gene. The chain carries TRBV15 and TRBJ1-4; weak D call: TRBD1 (5 bases). Per germline, CDR1 LNHNV and CDR2 YYDKDF (reference sequence). The CDR3 extends over 15 amino acids. Trimming took 3 bases from V and 5 from J, leaving 13 bases between them. The part of the CDR3 DNA that was read is TGTGCCACCAGCAGGGGACTGCAGCAGAATGAAAAA. It translates to CATSRGLQQNEK. The CDR3 in its entirety is CATSRGLQQNEKLFF.

A remark on this clone: Read sequence stops 3 residues before the CDR3 end, and the germline J gene provides the missing end. The J gene is TRBJ2-1, the V gene TRBV20-1; 12 bases match TRBD2. Trimming took 1 base from V and 2 from J; bases not matched to a gene: 3. The CDR3 runs to 16 residues. Looked up from germline, CDR1 is DFQATT and CDR2 is SNEGSKA (reference sequence). CDR3 loop: CSARVSSGGAYNEQFF. The covered CDR3 bases are TGCAGTGCTAGAGTCTCTAGCGGGGGGGCCTACAATGAG.

Note on this clone: The read gets to within 3 residues of the CDR3 end, and the germline J gene fills in the rest. This chain links TRBV10-3 with TRBJ1-2; tentative D call: TRBD1 (6 bases). The V end lost 9 bases, the J end lost 7 bases, and 18 bases lay between the germline ends. This CDR3 comprises 13 residues. CDR1 and CDR2 from the germline V gene are ENHRY and SYGVKD. The CDR3 protein is CAMAGEGSGGYTF. The sequenced CDR3 bases are TGTGCCATGGCAGGGGAGGGAAGCGGTGGC.

Worth noting for this clone: The CDR3 extends 3 residues past the end of the read, so its final part is completed from the germline J gene. The chain combines TRBV30 with TRBJ1-1; tentative D call: TRBD1 (5 bases). Trimming stripped 3 bases from V and 0 bases from J, with 11 bases between. The CDR3 covers 14 residues. Per germline, CDR1 GTSNPN and CDR2 SVGIG (reference sequence). The CDR3 DNA, read in part, is TGTGCCTGGAGGTGGGGCACGCTGAACACTGAA. Translating gives CAWRWGTLNTE. Given in full, the CDR3 is CAWRWGTLNTEAFF.

Note on this clone: The read gets to within 3 residues of the CDR3 end, and the germline J gene fills in the rest. V is TRBV19 and J is TRBJ2-4; D call uncertain. The CDR3 has 12 amino acids. The V gene's germline CDR1 is LNHDA and CDR2 SQIVND (reference sequence). The CDR3 is CASSQKIYGQYF. The DNA read from the CDR3 is TGTGCCAGTTCGCAGAAAATATATGGT.

As to this clone: The observed sequence ends 3 residues before the CDR3 terminus, with the missing tail filled in from the germline J gene. The chain uses TRBV20-1 and TRBJ2-2; D possibly corresponds to TRBD1 (6 bases). V lost 5 bases and J lost 4, with 23 bases in between. Germline loops: CDR1 DFQATT, CDR2 SNEGSKA (reference sequence). This CDR3 has 17 amino acids. CDR3 region: CSAPRPWAGDPTGELFF. CDR3 DNA (partial): TGCAGTGCTCCCCGACCCTGGGCAGGGGACCCCACCGGGGAG.

A word on this clone: The read ends 3 residues shy of where the CDR3 ends; the end is completed using the germline J gene. The chain uses TRBV5-1 and TRBJ2-2; TRBD1 matches 8 bases. CDR1 is SGHRS, CDR2 YFSETQ, per germline. V dropped 7 bases and J dropped 2; count of bases not matched to a gene: 7. This CDR3 is built from 15 residues. The CDR3 protein is CASRIGQGNTGELFF. CDR3 DNA (partial): TGCGCCAGCCGAATCGGACAGGGAAACACCGGGGAG.

CDR3 DNA (partial): TGTGCCAGCAGCTTCGGGCAGGGGGATAAA. The encoded protein is CASSFGQGDK. The whole CDR3 region reads CASSFGQGDKLFF. This chain links TRBV7-9 with TRBJ1-4; 7 bases are shared with TRBD1. The CDR3 end falls 3 residues outside the read, so it is completed with the germline J gene. Germline CDR1 is SEHNR and CDR2 is FQNEAQ (reference sequence). The CDR3 is 13 residues long.

As regards this clone: The read is 3 residues too short to cover the CDR3 end, so that end is filled in from the germline J gene. The J gene is TRBJ2-7, the V gene TRBV5-1; TRBD2 agrees at 7 bases. Trimming took 4 bases from V and 2 from J; bases not matched to a gene: 0. The germline V gene encodes CDR1 SGHRS and CDR2 YFSETQ. CDR3 length: 12 amino acids. CDR3 bases read: TGCGCCAGCAGCAGCGGGACCTACGAG. It is translated as CASSSGTYE. The whole CDR3 sequence is CASSSGTYEQYF.

Notes on this clone: The read ends 3 residues before the CDR3 terminus; that terminus is restored from the germline J gene. V is TRBV6-1 and J is TRBJ1-3; D is unresolved. The germline V and J ends were trimmed by 0 bases and 0 bases, with 18 bases remaining between them. This CDR3 comprises 19 residues. CDR1 MNHNS and CDR2 SASEGT come from the germline V gene. Here the CDR3 reads CASSEAVSGRKSSGNTIYF. CDR3 DNA (partial): TGTGCCAGCAGTGAAGCAGTTTCTGGCAGGAAGAGCTCTGGAAACACC.

A note on this clone: The read is 3 residues too short to cover the CDR3 end, so that end is filled in from the germline J gene. This rearrangement joins TRBV23-1 to TRBJ2-4; 9 nucleotides align to TRBD2. TRBV23-1 is an open reading frame, and its role is uncertain. The CDR3 runs to 21 residues. V was pared by 0 bases and J by 0 bases, with 15 bases of the junction left unmatched. CDR3 bases read: TGCGCCAGCAGTCAATCCACTTTACTGACTAGCGGCCTCTTAGCCAAAAACATT. Its protein is CASSQSTLLTSGLLAKNI. In full, the CDR3 reads CASSQSTLLTSGLLAKNIQYF.